This T cell receptor (beta chain) was captured by sequencing in a study of blood T cell repertoires in COVID-19. Study-wide background: Both acute and convalescent COVID-19 samples were obtained from the United States, Italy and Spain.

CDR3 size: 15 residues. Germline CDR1 is ENHRY and CDR2 is SYGVKD. The junction had 3 bases not matched to a gene; V was cut back by 4 bases and J by 0 bases. Adults between about 18 and 89 years of age took part from more than 20 US areas. Cohorts were assigned according to the clinical history that participants reported. The data were produced by immunoSEQ multiplex PCR, yet TCRdb's version contains in-frame clones alone and is incomplete. This sample has some 300,000 clones; about 88% occur once, and the top ten carry roughly 1%. The V and J genes are TRBV10-3 and TRBJ2-3; the match to TRBD2 covers 8 bases. The sequence was collected from a woman aged 25 to 45 who had recovered from COVID-19. The sample consisted of PBMCs or T cells enriched from blood (not recorded which). This CDR3 reads CAISGAGGSTDTQYF. The CDR3 DNA reads TGTGCCATCAGTGGGGCGGGGGGCAGCACAGATACGCAGTATTTT.